This TCR beta chain originates from a study of blood T cell repertoires in COVID-19. Study overall: Samples representing acute and convalescent COVID-19 were sourced from the United States, Italy and Spain.

Sequencing was performed with immunoSEQ multiplex PCR; in TCRdb, only in-frame clones are kept and a portion is missing. The sample records tens of thousands of clones, about 89% being singletons. V lost 2 bases, J lost 5 bases, and 9 bases stayed unmatched. Per the germline V gene, CDR1 is KGHDR and CDR2 is SFDVKD. The CDR3 runs to 16 residues. This TCR was sampled from a human donor in a cohort sampled during active COVID-19. The sequencing input was peripheral blood. V and J are TRBV24-1 and TRBJ2-7, with 9 bases aligning to TRBD1. The CDR3 here is CATSDSAGTGQDEQYF. CDR3 nucleotide sequence: TGTGCCACCAGTGATTCGGCCGGGACAGGGCAGGACGAGCAGTACTTC.